This T cell receptor (beta chain) came from a study of T cells in Graves' hyperthyroidism and ophthalmopathy. Overall study context: The authors collected peripheral blood at initial diagnosis, before any treatment. The study, taken as a whole, reports: Median prediction lead before ophthalmopathy onset was 5.5 to 7 months with the model.

This clonotype has at least ten counts. The antigen remains undetermined. There were TCR beta CDR3 regions amplified from RNA transcripts. Researchers ran a first-round RT-PCR on the TCR CDR3 using the HTBI primer set. TCRdb recomputed calls from the multiplex PCR reads with MiXCR, one row per CDR3 protein. This table has 300,000 to 450,000 distinct CDR3 sequences, around 18% appearing once. Trimming cost V 6 bases and J 6 bases, with 24 bases left between them. Germline V gene data show CDR1 as SEHNR and CDR2 as FQNEAQ (reference sequence). The CDR3 consists of 17 residues. The sequenced sample was blood. J is TRBJ2-1 and V is TRBV7-9; possibly TRBD2 for D (6 bases). This sequence was found in a man aged 18 to 29 with Graves' ophthalmopathy. The CDR3 DNA is TGTGCCAGCAGGCTGAGGAGGGTACCCGACACTCCCAATGAGCAGTTCTTC. The encoded protein is CASRLRRVPDTPNEQFF.